A single sample is the source of the 32 T cell receptor beta chains below, sequenced in a study of human T cells and chemical hapten exposure. As the library was built, unique molecular identifiers were attached to individual cDNA molecules. TCRdb called the reads again in MiXCR, with one record for every CDR3 protein. The sample has fewer than 150,000 distinct CDR3 sequences, around 8.5% seen once; the top ten hold 1.4%. Researchers extracted total RNA from unfractionated whole blood. The sequencing sample was made of whole blood. These TCRs come from a human donor in good health. Some clones in this sample may be carry-over from other donors' samples.

V is TRBV3-1 and J is TRBJ2-6; a possible D gene is TRBD2 (5 bases). Trimming stripped 1 base from V and 0 bases from J, with 13 bases between. This CDR3 comprises 18 residues. Germline loops: CDR1 LGHDT, CDR2 YNNKEL (reference sequence). Written as DNA, the CDR3 is TGTGCCAGCAGCCAAGGGGTCGGGATAGGCTCTGGGGCCAACGTCCTGACTTTC. The encoded protein is CASSQGVGIGSGANVLTF.

This clonotype was seen ten or more times. The CDR3 sequence is CASSEYQGSETQYF. CDR3 DNA: TGTGCCAGCAGTGAATATCAGGGTTCAGAGACCCAGTACTTC. The chain combines TRBV25-1 with TRBJ2-5; a weak D match, TRBD1 (5 bases). V lost 0 bases to trimming and J lost 4 bases, with 9 bases between them. The CDR3 spans 14 residues. The V gene's germline CDR1 is MGHDK and CDR2 SYGVNS. Full variable domain (outside the CDR3, taken from reference TRBV25-1 and TRBJ2-5): EADIYQTPRYLVIGTGKKITLECSQTMGHDKMYWYQQDPGMELHLIHYSYGVNSTEKGDLSSESTVSRIRTEHFPLTLESARPSHTSQYLCASSEYQGSETQYFGPGTRLLVL.

A few counts support this clonotype. The chain joins TRBV9 to TRBJ2-1, with 9 bases aligning to TRBD1. After removal of 4 bases from V and 4 bases from J, the junction contained 6 bases not matched to a gene. The CDR3 extends over 15 amino acids. The germline V gene has CDR1 SGDLS and CDR2 YYNGEE. In nucleotides, the CDR3 is TGTGCCAGCAGCCCAGACAGGGGGGGGTACAATGAGCAGTTCTTC. Translating it yields CASSPDRGGYNEQFF.

The chain joins TRBV3-1 to TRBJ1-6; D is unresolved. This CDR3 region has 15 residues. Trimming took off 2 bases at V and 7 bases at J, with 12 bases between the two ends. Germline V gene data show CDR1 as LGHDT and CDR2 as YNNKEL (reference sequence). CDR3 loop: CASSQFASANSPLHF. As DNA, the CDR3 is TGTGCCAGCAGCCAATTCGCGTCAGCCAATTCACCCCTCCACTTT.

Only a few counts were recorded for this clonotype. The chain carries TRBV6-2 or TRBV6-3 and TRBJ2-4; 11 nucleotides align to TRBD2. CDR3 size: 15 residues. J lost 2 bases, V lost 8 bases, and 5 bases had no gene match. Germline-derived CDR1 and CDR2 are MNHEY and SVGEGT. CDR3 in amino acids: CASGRLAGSKNIQYF. The CDR3 region has the DNA TGTGCCAGCGGTCGACTAGCGGGATCCAAAAACATTCAGTACTTC.

This clonotype was observed at least ten times. V is TRBV28 and J is TRBJ1-6; D is ambiguous. Germline CDR1 MDHEN, CDR2 SYDVKM. Trimming removed 5 bases at V and 10 bases at J, with 18 bases between. The CDR3 extends over 15 amino acids. In nucleotides, the CDR3 is TGTGCCAGCAGTCCCCGAGGGAGGGTTGGATCACCCCTCCACTTT. It is translated as CASSPRGRVGSPLHF.

This clonotype has a count of ten or more. The chain employs TRBV5-1 and TRBJ1-2; 7 bases align to TRBD1. Losses at the gene ends were 1 base for V and 6 bases for J; bases not matched to a gene: 9. The CDR3 spans 15 residues. Germline V gene data show CDR1 as SGHRS and CDR2 as YFSETQ. CDR3 residues: CASSLRTGSTNGYTF. The CDR3 DNA follows: TGCGCCAGCAGCTTGCGGACAGGTTCAACAAATGGCTACACCTTC.

Many counts were recorded for this clonotype. V gene TRBV3-1 combines with J gene TRBJ1-2, with D possibly TRBD1 on 5 matching bases. Germline lookup yields CDR1 LGHDT and CDR2 YNNKEL (reference sequence). The CDR3 has 13 amino acids. V lost 2 bases and J lost 8, with 12 bases in between. For the CDR3, the DNA is TGTGCCAGCAGCCAACGGCAGGGCACGGGCTACACCTTC. Translated: CASSQRQGTGYTF.

This clonotype was counted between two and nine times. Here the CDR3 reads CASSLGTVKNIQYF. CDR3 in DNA: TGTGCCAGCAGTTTAGGGACAGTTAAAAACATTCAGTACTTC. The chain has TRBV12-3 or TRBV12-4 and TRBJ2-4; D might be TRBD1 (6 bases). The CDR3 is 14 amino acids. Trimming left V 1 base short and J 4 bases short, with 8 bases between.

The chain uses TRBV14 and TRBJ2-3, with D hard to call. V was shortened by 0 bases and J by 1 base, with 11 bases between the two germline ends. This CDR3 region has 16 residues. CDR1 and CDR2 from the germline V gene are SGHDN and FVKESK. The CDR3 is CASSQDTFGGTDTQYF. DNA of the CDR3: TGTGCCAGCAGCCAAGATACGTTTGGAGGCACAGATACGCAGTATTTT.

This clonotype was detected ten times or more. This chain links TRBV29-1 with TRBJ1-3; D is ambiguous. The V gene lost 7 bases and the J gene lost 0 bases, with 7 bases spanning the gap. CDR1 SQVTM and CDR2 ANQGSEA come from the germline V gene. The CDR3 contains 12 residues. The CDR3 sequence is CSAQSSGNTIYF. In DNA form, the CDR3 reads TGCAGCGCTCAGAGCTCTGGAAACACCATATATTTT.

In this sample, this clonotype turned up a few times. The chain employs TRBV27 and TRBJ1-2, with TRBD1 matching 7 bases. Germline lookup yields CDR1 MNHEY and CDR2 SMNVEV (reference sequence). The junction had 10 bases not matched to a gene; V was cut back by 6 bases and J by 0 bases. There are 16 residues in the CDR3. The CDR3 DNA reads TGTGCCAGCAGGACGCATGGACAGGCCGCTAACTATGGCTACACCTTC. The encoded protein is CASRTHGQAANYGYTF.

V is TRBV11-2 and J is TRBJ2-5; 12 positions match TRBD2. Unmatched junction bases numbered 5, after V lost 5 bases and J lost 1 base. This CDR3 is 16 amino acids long. Per germline, CDR1 SGHAT and CDR2 FQNNGV. CDR3 region: CASSHRLAGAQETQYF. CDR3 sequence (DNA): TGTGCCAGCAGCCACAGACTAGCGGGAGCCCAAGAGACCCAGTACTTC.

This clonotype was counted a few times. The chain combines TRBV5-6 with TRBJ2-6; possibly TRBD1 for D (5 bases). Trimming took 0 bases from V and 0 from J, leaving 10 bases between them. Per the germline V gene, CDR1 is SGHDT and CDR2 is YYEEEE. The CDR3 length is 17 residues. CDR3 nucleotide sequence: TGTGCCAGCAGCTTGGCAGGGCCCCACTCTGGGGCCAACGTCCTGACTTTC. It translates to CASSLAGPHSGANVLTF.

This clonotype was seen more than once but under ten times. The rearrangement uses TRBV29-1 and TRBJ2-7; the D is unclear. V was shortened by 4 bases and J by 1 base, with 14 bases between the two germline ends. The CDR3 is 14 residues long. Per germline, CDR1 SQVTM and CDR2 ANQGSEA. The CDR3 nucleotides are TGCAGCGTTGTGAAGGCGGCCACATCCTACGAGCAGTACTTC. Translation: CSVVKAATSYEQYF.

This clonotype was detected ten times or more. The chain has TRBV6-6 and TRBJ1-6, with TRBD1 matching over 8 bases. This CDR3 region has 16 residues. The ends lost 1 base at V and 12 bases at J; junction bases unmatched: 11. Germline V gives CDR1 MNHNY, CDR2 SVGAGI (reference sequence). The CDR3 DNA reads TGTGCCAGCAGTTACTGGTCGGACAGGGAAAGTGGACCCCTCCACTTT. Translated: CASSYWSDRESGPLHF.

Many counts were recorded for this clonotype. This chain connects TRBV11-2 to TRBJ1-3; D is perhaps TRBD1 (5 bases). Germline V CDR1 and CDR2: SGHAT, FQNNGV. The CDR3 is 14 amino acids. Trimming took 5 bases from V and 6 from J, leaving 14 bases between them. The CDR3 reads CASSRVQDTNTIYF. In DNA form, the CDR3 reads TGTGCCAGCAGCCGGGTACAGGACACAAACACCATATATTTT.

This clonotype has at least ten counts. This chain uses TRBV6-2 or TRBV6-3 with TRBJ1-6; tentatively, D is TRBD1 (5 bases). CDR1 is MNHEY and CDR2 is SVGEGT in the germline V gene. V was shortened by 5 bases and J by 0 bases, with 14 bases between the two germline ends. This CDR3 has 17 amino acids. In nucleotides, the CDR3 is TGTGCCAGCAGTCCGGACATCGGTTACTCCTATAATTCACCCCTCCACTTT. It yields the protein CASSPDIGYSYNSPLHF.

This clonotype showed up just a few times. This chain joins TRBV7-2 and TRBJ2-7; 7 positions agree with TRBD1. J was trimmed by 0 bases and V by 5 bases; bases with no gene match: 7. CDR3 length equals 15 residues. Looked up from germline, CDR1 is SGHTA and CDR2 is FQGNSA. CDR3 in amino acids: CASSHRDSSSYEQYF. The CDR3 coding sequence is TGTGCCAGCAGCCACCGGGACAGTAGCTCCTACGAGCAGTACTTC.

The genes are TRBV5-4 and TRBJ2-2; D might be TRBD1 (6 bases). The CDR3 length is 15 residues. Per germline, CDR1 SGHNT and CDR2 YYREEE (reference sequence). Trimming removed 2 bases from V and 4 bases from J, with 12 bases in between. The CDR3 DNA is TGTGCCAGCAGCTTACAGGGTCGACGCACCGGGGAGCTGTTTTTT. It codes for CASSLQGRRTGELFF.

This clonotype was detected a few times. The chain couples TRBV7-9 to TRBJ2-5, with D perhaps matching TRBD1 (5 bases). Trimming stripped 5 bases from V and 1 base from J, with 11 bases between. The CDR3 consists of 14 residues. The V gene's germline CDR1 is SEHNR and CDR2 FQNEAQ (reference sequence). The CDR3 sequence is CASSKTDFQETQYF. CDR3 bases: TGTGCCAGCAGCAAGACAGATTTCCAAGAGACCCAGTACTTC.

There are many counts of this clonotype. The chain recombines TRBV14 with TRBJ1-2, with D uncertain. Germline CDR1 reads SGHDN; CDR2 reads FVKESK. With 2 bases removed from V and 3 bases from J, the gap between germline ends came to 13 bases. The CDR3 covers 15 residues. CDR3 sequence reads: CASSQRVLSDYGYTF. The CDR3, as DNA: TGTGCCAGCAGCCAACGAGTCCTGTCCGACTATGGCTACACCTTC. The full variable domain, completed using reference TRBV14 and TRBJ1-2, is EAGVTQFPSHSVIEKGQTVTLRCDPISGHDNLYWYRRVMGKEIKFLLHFVKESKQDESGMPNNRFLAERTGGTYSTLKVQPAELEDSGVYFCASSQRVLSDYGYTFGSGTRLTVV.

This clonotype was recorded at least ten times. The rearrangement uses TRBV12-3 or TRBV12-4 and TRBJ1-5; D gene uncertain. This CDR3 has 12 amino acids. The V gene lost 4 bases and the J gene lost 4 bases, with 5 bases spanning the gap. CDR3 protein: CASSSANQPQHF. As DNA, the CDR3 is TGTGCCAGCAGTTCGGCTAATCAGCCCCAGCATTTT.

The chain employs TRBV9 and TRBJ1-1; the D gene is possibly TRBD1 (6 bases). Germline-derived CDR1 and CDR2 are SGDLS and YYNGEE. The CDR3 covers 16 residues. The ends were cut back, 0 bases at V and 0 bases at J, with 12 bases in the middle. The CDR3 DNA reads as TGTGCCAGCAGCGTAGCCACAGGGTTCTTGAACACTGAAGCTTTCTTT. It codes for CASSVATGFLNTEAFF.

The chain combines TRBV7-9 with TRBJ2-7; 8 bases align to TRBD1. Germline values: CDR1 SEHNR, CDR2 FQNEAQ (reference sequence). Trimming took 1 base from V and 5 from J; bases not matched to a gene: 4. The length of the CDR3 is 14 residues. CDR3 residues: CASSLGTGIHEQYF. CDR3 coding DNA: TGTGCCAGCAGCTTAGGGACAGGGATCCACGAGCAGTACTTC.

The chain couples TRBV7-9 to TRBJ1-6, with D hard to call. The CDR3 spans 15 residues. Germline CDR1 and CDR2: SEHNR and FQNEAQ (reference sequence). Trimming left V 9 bases short and J 4 bases short, with 16 bases between. The CDR3 DNA reads TGTGCCAGTCAGTTAGGTGGGCAGTATAATTCACCCCTCCACTTT. It codes for CASQLGGQYNSPLHF.

The V call is TRBV4-3, the J call TRBJ2-3, with D unresolved. There are 13 residues in the CDR3. Trimming took 5 bases from V and 3 from J, leaving 9 bases between them. Germline assignment: CDR1 LGHNA and CDR2 YSLEER. CDR3 nucleotides: TGCGCCAGCAGCAGGGAAGGTACAGATACGCAGTATTTT. Translating it yields CASSREGTDTQYF.

The chain recombines TRBV7-9 with TRBJ1-1; D not resolved. The CDR3 is made up of 13 amino acids. The V end was cut by 1 base, the J end by 2 bases, with 5 bases between. Per the germline V gene, CDR1 is SEHNR and CDR2 is FQNEAQ (reference sequence). CDR3 loop: CASSLEFNTEAFF. In DNA form, the CDR3 reads TGTGCCAGCAGCTTAGAGTTTAACACTGAAGCTTTCTTT.

The sample holds many counts of this clonotype. The rearrangement uses TRBV13 and TRBJ2-3, with TRBD2 matching over 10 bases. The germline V gene has CDR1 PRHDT and CDR2 FYEKMQ (reference sequence). The V and J ends lost 6 bases and 2 bases, in that order; junction bases with no gene match: 11. The CDR3 length is 17 residues. CDR3 protein: CASSRSGLAASTDTQYF. The DNA of the CDR3 is TGTGCCAGCAGTCGTTCCGGACTAGCGGCTTCCACAGATACGCAGTATTTT. The full variable domain, its missing parts supplied by reference TRBV13 and TRBJ2-3, is AAGVIQSPRHLIKEKRETATLKCYPIPRHDTVYWYQQGPGQDPQFLISFYEKMQSDKGSIPDRFSAQQFSDYHSELNMSSLELGDSALYFCASSRSGLAASTDTQYFGPGTRLTVL.

This clonotype was detected only a few times. The chain carries TRBV5-6 and TRBJ2-5; D is possibly TRBD1 (5 bases). V was clipped by 0 bases and J by 3 bases, with 15 bases between them. Germline CDR1 reads SGHDT; CDR2 reads YYEEEE. The CDR3 covers 16 residues. The CDR3 here is CASSLGPRVKEETQYF. The CDR3 DNA follows: TGTGCCAGCAGCTTGGGCCCCAGGGTTAAGGAAGAGACCCAGTACTTC.

CDR3 amino acids: CASRLEAGGTGELFF. The CDR3 nucleotides are TGTGCCAGCAGACTAGAGGCGGGGGGCACCGGGGAGCTGTTTTTT. This chain uses TRBV7-2 with TRBJ2-2; 8 nucleotides align to TRBD2. The CDR3 totals 15 residues. Germline-derived CDR1 and CDR2 are SGHTA and FQGNSA. V lost 6 bases, J lost 4 bases, and 7 bases stayed unmatched.

This clonotype was observed a handful of times. V and J are TRBV9 and TRBJ2-1, with 8 bases aligning to TRBD2. CDR1 is SGDLS and CDR2 is YYNGEE in the germline V gene. The CDR3 totals 15 residues. V lost 4 bases, J lost 7 bases, and 10 bases stayed unmatched. The CDR3 sequence: CASSPGGGLGNEQFF. The CDR3 nucleotides read TGTGCCAGCAGCCCTGGCGGGGGACTAGGGAATGAGCAGTTCTTC.